This TCR beta chain was retrieved from a study of beta chain features in type 1 diabetes. Study results and caveats: The study found that naive, central memory and Treg TCRB repertoires appeared more similar in patients than in healthy donors.

On average, the one heparinised blood draw given by each donor was about 120 mL. A sort by CD45RO/CCR7/CD25/CD127/CD95/CD27 yielded CD4+ naive, central memory, regulatory and stem cell-like memory cells. Germline CDR1 is SGHTA and CDR2 is FQGTGA. This CDR3 has 14 amino acids. The V end was cut by 5 bases, the J end by 10 bases, with 18 bases between. This clone was counted only a few times. The antigen is not known. The isolated RNA, all of it, was reverse transcribed, so expressed TCRB transcripts were what got sequenced. The data were produced by immunoSEQ multiplex PCR, yet TCRdb's version contains in-frame clones alone and is incomplete. The data contain about 290,000 clones, 8% of them singletons.

Sequenced sample: central memory CD4+ T cells from blood. The TCR was taken from a woman aged 18-35 years in good health. J is TRBJ2-1 and V is TRBV7-3; a possible D gene is TRBD2 (5 bases). As DNA, the CDR3 is TGTGCCAGCAGCCCTACCGGACTCGGCCACGAGCAGTTCTTC. Protein sequence: CASSPTGLGHEQFF.